Listed here are 12 T cell receptor beta chains from one sample, sequenced in a study of T cells expressing NK-cell markers. TCRdb re-called the 5' RACE reads and shows each CDR3 protein once, DNA omitted. In all, the sample yields hundreds of thousands of distinct CDR3 sequences. The sample comprised blood T cells: a sorted CD56 or NKG2C T cell subset, CD4+ or CD8+ T cells, or bulk PBMC T cells (not recorded which). The receptor source for this set is a man in his late teens or twenties in good health.

CDR3 in amino acids: CASSARGNTEAFF. J is TRBJ1-1 and V is TRBV6-1. The CDR3 extends over 13 amino acids. The germline CDR1 and CDR2 sequences are MNHNS and SASEGT.

The chain recombines TRBV2 with TRBJ2-5; checking the TCRdb D call of TRBD2 is not possible without DNA. Per germline, CDR1 SNHLY and CDR2 FYNNEI. The CDR3 contains 15 residues. This chain's CDR3 is CASSGGQGGLETQYF.

The genes are TRBV20-1 and TRBJ2-7; with no DNA, the TCRdb D assignment of TRBD2 cannot be verified. Germline V gene lookup returns CDR1 DFQATT and CDR2 SNEGSKA (reference sequence). The CDR3 runs to 14 residues. The CDR3 sequence is CSASSSYSSYEQYF.

The CDR3: CSVAMAGELFF. The chain is built from TRBV29-1 and TRBJ2-2. This CDR3 is 11 amino acids long. Germline V gene data show CDR1 as SQVTM and CDR2 as ANQGSEA.

V is TRBV12-3 or TRBV12-4 and J is TRBJ1-2; there is no DNA to check the TCRdb D call of TRBD1. The CDR3 spans 13 residues. The CDR3 reads CASRGTTSYGYTF.

The CDR3 is CASSPRDGTEAFF. This chain links TRBV12-3 or TRBV12-4 with TRBJ1-1; no DNA is available, so the TRBD1 call from TCRdb remains unchecked. The CDR3 runs to 13 residues.

The chain joins TRBV11-2 to TRBJ2-1; the TCRdb D gene call, TRBD2, has no DNA to confirm it. CDR1 is SGHAT, CDR2 FQNNGV, per germline. CDR3 size: 15 residues. Here the CDR3 reads CASSLLAGGKGEQFF.

The chain uses TRBV28 and TRBJ1-1. CDR1 and CDR2 from the germline V gene are MDHEN and SYDVKM. CDR3 length: 13 amino acids. The chain's CDR3 is CASSLDGRGEAFF.

The V gene is TRBV12-3 or TRBV12-4, the J gene TRBJ1-1; TCRdb selects TRBD1, and the lack of DNA leaves this call unchecked. The CDR3 consists of 13 residues. The CDR3 spells CASSRDHGTEAFF.

The chain carries TRBV5-1 and TRBJ2-1; TCRdb's D call of TRBD1 is untestable without DNA. Germline-derived CDR1 and CDR2 are SGHRS and YFSETQ. The CDR3 spans 13 residues. The CDR3 loop reads CASSWRGRNEQFF. The full variable domain, completed using reference TRBV5-1 and TRBJ2-1, is KAGVTQTPRYLIKTRGQQVTLSCSPISGHRSVSWYQQTPGQGLQFLFEYFSETQRNKGNFPGRFSGRQFSNSRSEMNVSTLELGDSALYLCASSWRGRNEQFFGPGTRLTVL.

The genes are TRBV24-1 and TRBJ2-1; TCRdb's D call, TRBD1, is unchecked because there is no DNA. CDR3 length equals 17 residues. The germline CDR1 and CDR2 sequences are KGHDR and SFDVKD. The chain's CDR3 is CATSDTGRDRDNNEQFF.

The chain couples TRBV4-2 to TRBJ2-1. CDR3 length equals 14 residues. CDR1 LGHNA and CDR2 YNFKEQ come from the germline V gene. The CDR3 here is CASSQDLRSNEQFF.